This T cell receptor beta chain was obtained from a study of OX40 agonist ivuxolimab in advanced cancers. Using immunoSEQ multiplex PCR, the repertoire was profiled, and TCRdb retains in-frame clones only, with some absent. The repertoire holds about 20,000 clones, with 70% to 90% as singletons. The clonotype was recovered from an adult with an advanced solid tumor such as melanoma, head and neck, liver or kidney cancer. The starting material was CD4+ or CD8+ T cells sorted from blood, obtained in a trial of the OX40 agonist ivuxolimab.

The CDR3 DNA follows: TGTGCCAGCAGCTTAGCCGGGACAGGTGACTACGAGCAGTACTTC. Translated: CASSLAGTGDYEQYF. V is TRBV7-3 and J is TRBJ2-7, with 8 positions matching TRBD1. Germline CDR1 SGHTA, CDR2 FQGTGA. Losses at the gene ends were 2 bases for V and 3 bases for J; bases not matched to a gene: 6. This CDR3 has 15 residues.